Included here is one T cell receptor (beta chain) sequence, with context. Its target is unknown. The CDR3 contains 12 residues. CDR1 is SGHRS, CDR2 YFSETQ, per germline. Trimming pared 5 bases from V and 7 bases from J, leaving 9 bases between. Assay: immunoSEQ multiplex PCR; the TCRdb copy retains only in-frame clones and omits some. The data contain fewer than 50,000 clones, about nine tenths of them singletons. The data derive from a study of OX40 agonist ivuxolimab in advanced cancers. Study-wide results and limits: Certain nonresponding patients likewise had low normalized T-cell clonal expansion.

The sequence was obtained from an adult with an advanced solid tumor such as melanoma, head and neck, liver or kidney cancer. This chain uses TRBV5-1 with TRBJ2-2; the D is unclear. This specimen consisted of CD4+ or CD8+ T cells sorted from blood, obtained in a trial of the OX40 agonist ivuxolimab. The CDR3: CASRPWDGELFF. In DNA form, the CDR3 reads TGCGCCAGCAGGCCCTGGGACGGGGAGCTGTTTTTT. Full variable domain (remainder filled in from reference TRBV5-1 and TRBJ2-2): KAGVTQTPRYLIKTRGQQVTLSCSPISGHRSVSWYQQTPGQGLQFLFEYFSETQRNKGNFPGRFSGRQFSNSRSEMNVSTLELGDSALYLCASRPWDGELFFGEGSRLTVL.